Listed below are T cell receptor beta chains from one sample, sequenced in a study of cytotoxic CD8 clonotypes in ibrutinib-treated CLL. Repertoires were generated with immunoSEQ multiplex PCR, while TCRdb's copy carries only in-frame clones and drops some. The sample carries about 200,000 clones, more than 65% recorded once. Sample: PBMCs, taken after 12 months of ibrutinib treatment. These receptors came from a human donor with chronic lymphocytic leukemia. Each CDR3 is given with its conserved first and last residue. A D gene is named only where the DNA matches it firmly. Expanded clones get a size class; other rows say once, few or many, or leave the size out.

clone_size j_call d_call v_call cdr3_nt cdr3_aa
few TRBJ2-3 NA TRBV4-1 TGCGCCAGCAGCCAACGACTTACAGGAGCAGATACGCAGTATTTT CASSQRLTGADTQYF
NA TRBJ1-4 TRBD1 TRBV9 TGTGCCAGCAGCATCGGGACAGCCTCAACTAATGAAAAACTGTTTTTT CASSIGTASTNEKLFF
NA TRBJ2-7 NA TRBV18 TGTGCCAGCTCAGATGGGGGGACCTCCTACGAGCAGTACTTC CASSDGGTSYEQYF
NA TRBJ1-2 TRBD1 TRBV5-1 TGCGCCAGCAGCTTGCAGTCAGGGGGTAACTATGGCTACACCTTC CASSLQSGGNYGYTF
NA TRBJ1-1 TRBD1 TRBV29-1 TGCAGCGTGGACAGGGGGCTGGGGAACACTGAAGCTTTCTTT CSVDRGLGNTEAFF
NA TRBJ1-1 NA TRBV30 TGTGCCTGGAGATCAGGGTTCACTGAAGCTTTCTTT CAWRSGFTEAFF
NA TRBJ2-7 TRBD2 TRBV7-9 TGTGCCAGCAGCGCAGATAGCGGGAGTTCCTACGAGCAGTACTTC CASSADSGSSYEQYF
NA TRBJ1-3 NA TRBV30 TGTGCCTGGGCTTGGACAACTGGAAACACCATATATTTT CAWAWTTGNTIYF
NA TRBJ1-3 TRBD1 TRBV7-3 TGTGCCAGCAGCGCCACAGGGGGCGCGGACACCATATATTTT CASSATGGADTIYF
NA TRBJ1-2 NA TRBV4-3 TGCGCCAGCAGCCAAGTGCGGGGGGTAGCTAACTATGGCTACACCTTC CASSQVRGVANYGYTF
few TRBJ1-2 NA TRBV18 TGTGCCAGTGCCGACGGAGGTCTCTATGGCTACACCTTC CASADGGLYGYTF
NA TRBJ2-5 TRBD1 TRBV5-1 TGCGCCAGCAGATTACAGGGGGCGGGAGAGACCCAGTACTTC CASRLQGAGETQYF
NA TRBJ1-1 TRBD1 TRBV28 TGTGCCAGCAGTTCCAGGGGGCGGGCGGGGACTGAAGCTTTCTTT CASSSRGRAGTEAFF
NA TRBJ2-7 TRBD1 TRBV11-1 TGTGCCAGCAGCGCCCCGGGACAGGGGGCCATCTACGAGCAGTACTTC CASSAPGQGAIYEQYF
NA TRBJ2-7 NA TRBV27 TGTGCCAGCAGTGCCCACTCTAGTGGTTACGAGCAGTACTTC CASSAHSSGYEQYF
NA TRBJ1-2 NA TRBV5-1 TGCGCCAGCACCCACGACGAGGTTGGTTACACCTTC CASTHDEVGYTF
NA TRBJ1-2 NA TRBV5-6 TGTGCCAGCACCTCGGGGACGGATAAAGGCTACACCTTC CASTSGTDKGYTF
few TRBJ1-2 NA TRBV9 TGTGCCAGCAGCGGGGGACTCTCTGGCTACACCTTC CASSGGLSGYTF
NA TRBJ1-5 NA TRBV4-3 TGCGCCAGCAGCCACCCATTCCTAATCCGGGACGGAAGCAATCAGCCCCAGCATTTT CASSHPFLIRDGSNQPQHF
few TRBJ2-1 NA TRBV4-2 TGTGCCAGCAGCCAAGATCCGGGAGAAAGATGGGGTGAGCAGTTCTTC CASSQDPGERWGEQFF
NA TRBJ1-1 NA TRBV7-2 TGTGCCAGCAGCTTGGGCATTAACACTGAAGCTTTCTTT CASSLGINTEAFF
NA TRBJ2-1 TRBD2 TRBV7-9 TGTGCCAGCAGATTAACTAGCGGGTACTACAATGAGCAGTTCTTC CASRLTSGYYNEQFF
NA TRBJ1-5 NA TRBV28 TGTGCCAGCAGCTCCGTTGGGGCGCGACAGCCCCAGCATTTT CASSSVGARQPQHF
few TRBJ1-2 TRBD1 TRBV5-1 TGCGCCAGCAGCTTGGACTCGACAGGGGCTGGCTACACCTTC CASSLDSTGAGYTF
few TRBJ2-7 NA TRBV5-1 TGCGCCAGCAGCACAAACCCGAGCTACGAGCAGTACTTC CASSTNPSYEQYF
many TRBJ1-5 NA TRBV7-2 TGTGCCAGCAGCTTATGGGCAGCTACTGGGTCCCAGCATTTT CASSLWAATGSQHF
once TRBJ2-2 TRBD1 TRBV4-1 TGCGCCAGCAGCCCCGGGACAGCCTCCGGGGAGCTGTTTTTT CASSPGTASGELFF
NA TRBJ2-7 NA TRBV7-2 TGTGCCAGCAGCTTCGGAGCGAGTAGCTACGAGCAGTACTTC CASSFGASSYEQYF
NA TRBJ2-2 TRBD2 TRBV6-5 TGTGCCAGCAGCACTAGCGCCAACAGCGGGGAGCTGTTTTTT CASSTSANSGELFF
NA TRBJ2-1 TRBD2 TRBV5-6 TGTGCCAGCAGCTTGGGGCTAGCGGGGGGCCAAGAGCAGTTCTTC CASSLGLAGGQEQFF
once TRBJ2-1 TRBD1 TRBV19 TGTGCCAGTAGTGTCCACCGGACAGGCACCAATGAGCAGTTCTTC CASSVHRTGTNEQFF
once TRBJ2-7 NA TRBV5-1 TGCGCCAGCAGCGCAGACGGTACCTACGAGCAGTACTTC CASSADGTYEQYF
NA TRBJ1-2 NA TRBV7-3 TGTGCCAGCAGCTCCCCGCCGGGCAGCGCGTGGGGTGGCTACACCTTC CASSSPPGSAWGGYTF
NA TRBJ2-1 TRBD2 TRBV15 TGTGCCACCAGCAGAGGGCTTCCGCGGCGGGAGGGGAATGAGCAGTTCTTC CATSRGLPRREGNEQFF
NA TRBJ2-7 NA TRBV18 TGTGCCAGCTCCCCGGAGGAGTGGCAGCAGTACTTC CASSPEEWQQYF
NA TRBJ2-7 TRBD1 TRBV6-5 TGTGCCAGCACCCGGGGACAGGGGATCTACGAGCAGTACTTC CASTRGQGIYEQYF
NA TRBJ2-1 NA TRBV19 TGTGCCAGTAGTACCGGGGGCGACCTCTCCTACAATGAGCAGTTCTTC CASSTGGDLSYNEQFF
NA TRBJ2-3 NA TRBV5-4 TGTGCCAGCACCCGGGACCTAGGGGCAGATACGCAGTATTTT CASTRDLGADTQYF
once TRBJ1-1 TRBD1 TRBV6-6 TGTGCCAGCAGTTACTCTGGCAGGGGGAGAAGCGAAGCTTTCTTT CASSYSGRGRSEAFF
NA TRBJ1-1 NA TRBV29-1 TGCAGCGTTCCGGGGCTTGGCGGCACTGAAGCTTTCTTT CSVPGLGGTEAFF
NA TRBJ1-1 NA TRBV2 TGTGCCAGCAGAGTCGACGGAGGGAACACTGAAGCTTTCTTT CASRVDGGNTEAFF
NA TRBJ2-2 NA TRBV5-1 TGCGCCAGCAGCTTGGGAGGGACGAACACCGGGGAGCTGTTTTTT CASSLGGTNTGELFF
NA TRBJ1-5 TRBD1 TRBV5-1 TGCGCCAGCAGCTTGACAGGGGGCAATCAGCCCCAGCATTTT CASSLTGGNQPQHF
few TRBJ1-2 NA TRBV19 TGTGCCAGTAGTCCCCAGGCCTATGGCTACACCTTC CASSPQAYGYTF
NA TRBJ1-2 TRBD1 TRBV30 TGTGCCTGGAGTTTACCCCTGACAGGGAGTTATGGCTACACCTTC CAWSLPLTGSYGYTF
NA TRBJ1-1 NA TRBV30 TGTGCCTGGACGAGGTTGACTGAAGCTTTCTTT CAWTRLTEAFF
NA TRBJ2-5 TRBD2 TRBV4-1 TGCGCCAGCAGCCGAGGACTAGCGGGGGGAGACGAGACCCAGTACTTC CASSRGLAGGDETQYF
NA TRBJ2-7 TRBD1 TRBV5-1 TGCGCCAGCAGGGACAGGGGTGACGAGCAGTACTTC CASRDRGDEQYF
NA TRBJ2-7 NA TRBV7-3 TGTGCCAGCAGCTTAAAGGACGGGCAGTACTTC CASSLKDGQYF
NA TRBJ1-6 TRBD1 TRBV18 TGTGCCAGCTCACCGACAGGGGAGAATTCACCCCTCCACTTT CASSPTGENSPLHF
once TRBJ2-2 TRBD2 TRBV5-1 TGCGCCAGCAGCCGGGGGACTAGCGGGAGTCCCGGGGAGCTGTTTTTT CASSRGTSGSPGELFF
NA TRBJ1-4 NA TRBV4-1 TGCGCCAGCAGAAGTGGGGTAAAACTGTTTTTT CASRSGVKLFF
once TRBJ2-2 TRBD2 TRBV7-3 TGTGCTAGACGTAGCGGGGGGACCACCGGGGAGCTGTTTTTT CARRSGGTTGELFF
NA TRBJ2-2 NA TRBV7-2 TGTGCCAGCAGCTTAGACGGGGGAAAGACCGGGGAGCTGTTTTTT CASSLDGGKTGELFF
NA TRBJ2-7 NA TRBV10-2 TGCGCCAGCATGGACTTTAACTACGAGCAGTACTTC CASMDFNYEQYF
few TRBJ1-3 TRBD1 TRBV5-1 TGCGCCAGCAGCGGTGGGACAGCTGGAAACACCATATATTTT CASSGGTAGNTIYF
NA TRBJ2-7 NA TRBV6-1 TGTGCCAGCGGGGACTACGAGCAGTACTTC CASGDYEQYF